The TCR beta chain described here comes from a study of beta chain features in type 1 diabetes. Study outcomes and limitations: Among all four CD4+ subsets, Type 1 diabetes patients had TCRB CDR3s that were moderately but significantly shorter. Small HLA sub-analyses could not settle whether HLA shapes TCRB rearrangement.

Comment on this clone: Its specificity is not known.

Expressed TCRB transcripts were sequenced after all isolated RNA was converted to cDNA. Produced via immunoSEQ multiplex PCR; TCRdb's table is partial and in-frame only. The table records 350,000 or so clones, around a fifth of them present only once. The V gene lost 0 bases and the J gene lost 0 bases, with 14 bases spanning the gap. CDR1 and CDR2 from the germline V gene are LGHNA and YSLEER. This CDR3 has 18 amino acids. V usage is TRBV4-3 and J usage is TRBJ1-4; a possible D gene is TRBD1 (5 bases). The sequencing sample was made of naive CD4+ T cells from blood. This TCR was sampled from a woman aged 18-35 years in good health. CDR3 residues: CASSQDGRRAATNEKLFF. In nucleotides, the CDR3 is TGCGCCAGCAGCCAAGATGGGCGCAGGGCAGCAACTAATGAAAAACTGTTTTTT.